The 26 T cell receptor beta chains below all came from one sample that was sequenced in a study of T-cell reconstitution after alpha-beta-depleted transplantation in children. During its preparation, the TCRbeta library received unique molecular identifiers. TCRdb processed the PCR reads anew with MiXCR; each CDR3 protein has one entry. The sample lists just over 950,000 distinct CDR3 sequences; about 29% were seen once. The sample in question was PBMCs, mostly from graft donor cells, obtained 360 days after TCRalphabeta/CD19-depleted stem cell transplant. Source of these receptors: a boy in the first two years of life who had a stem cell transplant for SCID, so the T cells may come from the graft donor.

The V call is TRBV11-2, the J call TRBJ2-1; D ambiguous. The V end was cut by 1 base, the J end by 0 bases, with 16 bases between. This CDR3 has 18 amino acids. Germline V gene data show CDR1 as SGHAT and CDR2 as FQNNGV. The CDR3 sequence: CASSLGGLEKNSYNEQFF. In nucleotides, the CDR3 is TGTGCCAGCAGCTTAGGTGGCCTGGAAAAGAACTCCTACAATGAGCAGTTCTTC.

This rearrangement joins TRBV15 to TRBJ2-5, with D uncertain. This CDR3 has 15 amino acids. The V and J ends lost 0 bases and 1 base respectively, with 9 bases between them. Germline V lookup: CDR1 LNHNV, CDR2 YYDKDF (reference sequence). The CDR3 sequence is CATSRDEPSQETQYF. In nucleotides, the CDR3 is TGTGCCACCAGCAGAGATGAACCTTCCCAAGAGACCCAGTACTTC.

This clonotype appeared a few times. The chain couples TRBV7-8 to TRBJ1-2; D is perhaps TRBD1 (6 bases). Between the trimmed V and J ends, which lost 4 bases and 4 bases, there was a span of 13 bases. Germline V CDR1 and CDR2: SGHVS, FQNEAQ. The CDR3 is 14 residues long. As DNA, the CDR3 is TGTGCCAGCAGCTCCGTCAGGGGATTCTATGGCTACACCTTC. This encodes CASSSVRGFYGYTF.

This clonotype was seen a few times. The rearrangement links TRBV19 to TRBJ2-2; maybe TRBD1 (6 bases). The CDR3 is made up of 15 amino acids. Germline V gene sequence: CDR1 LNHDA, CDR2 SQIVND (reference sequence). Trimming stripped 3 bases from V and 1 base from J, with 9 bases between. This chain's CDR3 is CASSIRQVNTGELFF. The CDR3 DNA is TGTGCCAGTAGTATTCGACAGGTGAACACCGGGGAGCTGTTTTTT.

This chain connects TRBV12-3 or TRBV12-4 to TRBJ2-7; D may be TRBD1 or TRBD2 (5 bases each). V was shortened by 5 bases and J by 3 bases, with 32 bases between the two germline ends. The length of the CDR3 is 20 residues. CDR3 loop: CASSPEGRDPQLEGGYEQYF. The DNA for the CDR3 is TGTGCCAGCAGTCCAGAGGGTAGGGACCCCCAACTTGAAGGTGGCTACGAGCAGTACTTC.

The chain couples TRBV11-2 to TRBJ2-6; the D gene is possibly TRBD1 (6 bases). The CDR3 has 16 residues. The germline CDR1 and CDR2 sequences are SGHAT and FQNNGV. Trimming shortened V by 5 bases and J by 0 bases, and 11 bases separated the two germline ends. The DNA for the CDR3 is TGTGCCAGCAGCCACGGACAGTTCTCTGGGGCCAACGTCCTGACTTTC. It yields the protein CASSHGQFSGANVLTF.

The genes are TRBV5-4 and TRBJ2-5; perhaps TRBD1 as D (6 bases). Trimming took off 0 bases at V and 3 bases at J, with 12 bases between the two ends. This CDR3 contains 15 residues. The germline gives CDR1 SGHNT, CDR2 YYREEE (reference sequence). Here the CDR3 reads CASSLARAGEETQYF. The DNA for the CDR3 is TGTGCCAGCAGCTTGGCCAGGGCAGGGGAAGAGACCCAGTACTTC.

The gene calls are TRBV4-1 and TRBJ2-1; 13 bases fit TRBD2. The germline V gene encodes CDR1 MGHRA and CDR2 YSYEKL. The J segment lost 7 bases and the V segment lost 4 bases, leaving 7 bases of the junction unmatched. The CDR3 totals 16 residues. The CDR3 bases are TGCGCCAGCAGCCCCCAGCCGGGACTAGCGGGGAATGAGCAGTTCTTC. Its translation: CASSPQPGLAGNEQFF.

This chain uses TRBV9 with TRBJ2-1; unclear D gene. Trimming removed 1 base at V and 6 bases at J, with 8 bases between. Germline V gene data show CDR1 as SGDLS and CDR2 as YYNGEE. This CDR3 has 13 amino acids. CDR3 nucleotides: TGTGCCAGCAGCGTAACTACCTCCAATGAGCAGTTCTTC. This codes for CASSVTTSNEQFF.

V usage is TRBV7-9 and J usage is TRBJ2-1, with D maybe TRBD2 (7 bases). Trimming shortened V by 2 bases and J by 9 bases, and 11 bases separated the two germline ends. There are 13 residues in the CDR3. From germline, CDR1 is SEHNR and CDR2 FQNEAQ (reference sequence). The CDR3 DNA reads as TGTGCCAGCAGCTTAACGGGGGGCCCTGAGCAGTTCTTC. Its protein product is CASSLTGGPEQFF.

Concerning this clonotype itself: One end of the junction varies from germline; a read error may be responsible. J is TRBJ1-2 and V is TRBV28; 7 positions agree with TRBD1. The CDR3 is 13 amino acids. Germline lookup yields CDR1 MDHEN and CDR2 SYDVKM. The DNA for the CDR3 is TGTGCCAGCAGCCCCGACAGGGCTAGAGGAACGGCCTTC. Its translation is CASSPDRARGTAF.

This clonotype was picked up a small number of times. V gene TRBV20-1 combines with J gene TRBJ2-3; 7 bases map to TRBD2. Germline V gives CDR1 DFQATT, CDR2 SNEGSKA (reference sequence). The CDR3 is 15 amino acids. Germline trimming cut 6 bases from V and 2 bases from J; bases unmatched to any gene: 11. The CDR3 reads CSAPRLGGNTDTQYF. The DNA of the CDR3 is TGCAGTGCCCCCCGACTCGGGGGGAACACAGATACGCAGTATTTT.

The genes are TRBV3-1 and TRBJ2-5; no firm D call. V was cut by 0 bases and J by 5 bases, with 10 bases left in between. This CDR3 spans 14 amino acids. From germline, CDR1 is LGHDT and CDR2 YNNKEL (reference sequence). The CDR3 reads CASSQDSAAETQYF. The CDR3 nucleotides read TGTGCCAGCAGCCAAGATTCGGCAGCGGAGACCCAGTACTTC.

Many counts were recorded for this clonotype. V gene TRBV24-1 combines with J gene TRBJ2-7; TRBD1 agrees at 10 bases. Germline CDR1 reads KGHDR; CDR2 reads SFDVKD. With 4 bases clipped from V and 1 base from J, the junction kept 6 bases outside the gene matches. The CDR3 covers 16 residues. The CDR3 DNA follows: TGTGCCACCAGTGACCCCCGGGACAGGGGATCCTACGAGCAGTACTTC. It translates to CATSDPRDRGSYEQYF.

This clonotype was counted a few times. The gene calls are TRBV21-1 and TRBJ2-1; TRBD2, the D gene given by the table, was not confirmed from the DNA. TRBV21-1 is marked as a pseudogene. The CDR3 consists of 22 residues. The chain's CDR3 is CASSKARGTSGICKTSYNEQFF. CDR3 nucleotide sequence: TGTGCCAGCAGCAAAGCGCGGGGGACTAGCGGGATATGTAAGACTTCCTACAATGAGCAGTTCTTC.

The rearrangement uses TRBV15 and TRBJ2-1; 15 nucleotides line up with TRBD2. V dropped 3 bases and J dropped 0; count of bases not matched to a gene: 6. This CDR3 comprises 19 residues. From germline, CDR1 is LNHNV and CDR2 YYDKDF (reference sequence). The CDR3 DNA reads TGTGCCACCAGCAGGGGGACTAGCGGGGGGAGAGTCTCCTACAATGAGCAGTTCTTC. Protein: CATSRGTSGGRVSYNEQFF.

This clonotype was detected a few times. The rearrangement uses TRBV20-1 and TRBJ2-7; no reliable D call. Per germline, CDR1 DFQATT and CDR2 SNEGSKA (reference sequence). CDR3 size: 13 residues. The V gene lost 4 bases and the J gene lost 0 bases, with 10 bases spanning the gap. As DNA, the CDR3 is TGCAGTGCTACCCAGGTAAACTCCTACGAGCAGTACTTC. Translating gives CSATQVNSYEQYF.

The chain employs TRBV15 and TRBJ1-3; D gene ambiguous. The CDR3 is 13 residues long. From germline, CDR1 is LNHNV and CDR2 YYDKDF (reference sequence). V was trimmed by 0 bases and J by 8 bases, leaving 8 bases between them. Here the CDR3 DNA reads TGTGCCACCAGCAGAGATCTGTCAGACACCATATATTTT. Translating it yields CATSRDLSDTIYF.

The genes are TRBV6-6 and TRBJ1-1; TRBD1 is a possible D gene (5 bases). Trimming removed 3 bases at V and 7 bases at J, with 9 bases between. This CDR3 is 12 amino acids long. CDR1 and CDR2 from the germline V gene are MNHNY and SVGAGI (reference sequence). The CDR3 DNA reads TGTGCCAGCAGTTATCGACAGTTTGAAGCTTTCTTT. Protein sequence: CASSYRQFEAFF.

The chain combines TRBV2 with TRBJ2-5; D is unresolved. Trimming removed 5 bases at V and 1 base at J, with 11 bases between. Germline V CDR1 and CDR2: SNHLY, FYNNEI. The CDR3 contains 14 residues. The CDR3 reads CASSKLESQETQYF. The DNA for the CDR3 is TGTGCCAGCAGTAAACTGGAGTCCCAAGAGACCCAGTACTTC.

The chain recombines TRBV4-3 with TRBJ1-1; D is unclear. The CDR3 extends over 15 amino acids. V lost 5 bases and J lost 1, with 14 bases in between. Germline V gene data show CDR1 as LGHNA and CDR2 as YSLEER. The CDR3 nucleotides are TGCGCCAGCAGCGCTAGACTAGTCGCGAACACTGAAGCTTTCTTT. It is translated as CASSARLVANTEAFF.

There are many counts of this clonotype. This sequence joins TRBV5-1 and TRBJ2-1; D is possibly TRBD1 (6 bases). The germline V and J ends were trimmed by 0 bases and 8 bases, with 6 bases remaining between them. The CDR3 spans 12 residues. CDR1 and CDR2 (germline): SGHRS, YFSETQ. The CDR3 nucleotides read TGCGCCAGCAGCTTGGACAGGGATGAGCAGTTCTTC. Its translation: CASSLDRDEQFF.

The rearrangement joins TRBV20-1 to TRBJ1-1, with 10 positions matching TRBD1. This CDR3 contains 15 residues. Germline lookup yields CDR1 DFQATT and CDR2 SNEGSKA (reference sequence). V shed 3 bases and J 5 bases; nucleotides not matched to a gene: 9. The CDR3 nucleotides read TGCAGTGCTAGGCGAGGGGACAGGGGAGGAACTGAAGCTTTCTTT. As protein: CSARRGDRGGTEAFF.

V is TRBV6-5 and J is TRBJ2-1; 8 nucleotides match TRBD2. CDR1 is MNHEY, CDR2 SVGAGI, per germline. With 0 bases clipped from V and 7 bases from J, the junction kept 5 bases outside the gene matches. The CDR3 is made up of 15 amino acids. Here the CDR3 reads CASSYSRGAGNEQFF. CDR3 nucleotides: TGTGCCAGCAGTTACTCGCGGGGGGCTGGAAATGAGCAGTTCTTC.

The genes are TRBV11-2 and TRBJ2-7; D uncertain. The CDR3 has 13 amino acids. Germline CDR1 is SGHAT and CDR2 is FQNNGV. V was pared by 0 bases and J by 6 bases, with 9 bases between. The CDR3 coding sequence is TGTGCCAGCAGCTTAGATGGGTCCGGCGAGCAGTACTTC. This translates into CASSLDGSGEQYF. The full variable domain, its missing parts supplied by reference TRBV11-2 and TRBJ2-7, is EAGVAQSPRYKIIEKRQSVAFWCNPISGHATLYWYQQILGQGPKLLIQFQNNGVVDDSQLPKDRFSAERLKGVDSTLKIQPAKLEDSAVYLCASSLDGSGEQYFGPGTRLTVT.

This clonotype has more than one count but fewer than ten. The V and J genes are TRBV5-1 and TRBJ1-2, with D possibly being TRBD1 (5 bases). The CDR3 loop spans 15 amino acids. The germline V and J ends were trimmed by 0 bases and 6 bases, with 15 bases remaining between them. The germline V gene has CDR1 SGHRS and CDR2 YFSETQ. CDR3 in amino acids: CASSLGQTNVNGYTF. The CDR3 DNA is TGCGCCAGCAGCTTGGGACAGACGAACGTTAATGGCTACACCTTC. Using reference TRBV5-1 and TRBJ1-2 for the parts outside the CDR3, the full variable domain is KAGVTQTPRYLIKTRGQQVTLSCSPISGHRSVSWYQQTPGQGLQFLFEYFSETQRNKGNFPGRFSGRQFSNSRSEMNVSTLELGDSALYLCASSLGQTNVNGYTFGSGTRLTVV.